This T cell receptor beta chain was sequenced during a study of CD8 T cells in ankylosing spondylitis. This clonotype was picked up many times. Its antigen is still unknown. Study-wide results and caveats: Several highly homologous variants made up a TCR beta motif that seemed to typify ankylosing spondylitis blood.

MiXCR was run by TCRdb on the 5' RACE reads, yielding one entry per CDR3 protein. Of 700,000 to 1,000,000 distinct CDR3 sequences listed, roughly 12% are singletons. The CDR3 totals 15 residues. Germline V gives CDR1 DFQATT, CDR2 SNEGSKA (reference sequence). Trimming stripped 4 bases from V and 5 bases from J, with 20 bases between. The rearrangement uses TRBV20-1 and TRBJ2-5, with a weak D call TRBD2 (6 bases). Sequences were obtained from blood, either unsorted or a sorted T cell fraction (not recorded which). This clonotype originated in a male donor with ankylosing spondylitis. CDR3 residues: CSAKKVAARGETQYF. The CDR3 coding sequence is TGCAGTGCTAAAAAGGTGGCGGCCCGGGGGGAGACCCAGTACTTC.